Presented here are 28 T cell receptor beta chains from one specimen sequenced in a study of shared clonotypes between healthy human individuals (TCRdb year 2020). Library construction relied on the immunoSEQ multiplex PCR assay. Sourced from immuneACCESS, this table was stored by TCRdb with only in-frame sequences that have V and J called. A share of the clones is absent; for the studies checked, an unresolved V gene accounts for under half, and the remainder has no known explanation. This sample is represented by some 790,000 clones; 72% of them were singletons. Clones ranked in the top ten supply approximately 1.7% of the sample. Sequencing was performed on memory CD4+ T cells sorted from blood. What this sample's cell subset or site label stands for: CD45RA-negative fraction. These receptors came from a young woman in good health.

In this sample, this clone turned up many times. This chain joins TRBV2 and TRBJ1-6; 7 bases are a match to TRBD1. Per germline, CDR1 SNHLY and CDR2 FYNNEI. After removal of 7 bases from V and 10 bases from J, the junction contained 4 bases not matched to a gene. CDR3 length: 12 residues. The CDR3 loop reads CASTRGLSPLHF. In DNA, the CDR3 is TGTGCCAGCACTAGGGGGCTCTCACCCCTCCACTTT. Combining the CDR3 with reference TRBV2 and TRBJ1-6 gives the whole variable domain EPEVTQTPSHQVTQMGQEVILRCVPISNHLYFYWYRQILGQKVEFLVSFYNNEISEKSEIFDDQFSVERPDGSNFTLKIRSTKLEDSAMYFCASTRGLSPLHFGNGTRLTVT.

In its sample, this clone was seen a few times. The V gene is TRBV15, the J gene TRBJ2-2; 12 bases line up with TRBD1. The CDR3 extends over 17 amino acids. V trimming: 1 base; J trimming: 2 bases; junction bases outside the gene matches: 2. Germline CDR1 is LNHNV and CDR2 is YYDKDF (reference sequence). Here the CDR3 reads CATSRGGTGGNTGELFF. Written as DNA, the CDR3 is TGTGCCACCAGCAGAGGGGGGACAGGGGGCAACACCGGGGAGCTGTTTTTT.

The V gene is TRBV6-5, the J gene TRBJ1-2, with D perhaps TRBD1 (5 bases). This CDR3 contains 12 residues. Per the germline V gene, CDR1 is MNHEY and CDR2 is SVGAGI. The ends were cut back, 6 bases at V and 1 base at J, with 6 bases in the middle. This CDR3 reads CASRQGNYGYTF. The CDR3, as DNA: TGTGCCAGCAGGCAGGGTAACTATGGCTACACCTTC.

The rearrangement links TRBV18 to TRBJ1-5, with D possibly being TRBD1 (5 bases). V was trimmed by 0 bases and J by 7 bases, leaving 13 bases between them. Germline V gene data show CDR1 as KGHSH and CDR2 as LQKENI. CDR3 size: 15 residues. In DNA form, the CDR3 reads TGTGCCAGCTCACCACCGGACCTTTCAGGGCAGCCCCAGCATTTT. It translates to CASSPPDLSGQPQHF. The whole variable domain, remainder taken from reference TRBV18 and TRBJ1-5, is NAGVMQNPRHLVRRRGQEARLRCSPMKGHSHVYWYRQLPEEGLKFMVYLQKENIIDESGMPKERFSAEFPKEGPSILRIQQVVRGDSAAYFCASSPPDLSGQPQHFGDGTRLSIL.

This clone was picked up a small number of times. The V gene is TRBV7-6, the J gene TRBJ1-1; perhaps TRBD1 as D (6 bases). The CDR3 consists of 13 residues. The V end was cut by 1 base, the J end by 5 bases, with 8 bases between. Looked up from germline, CDR1 is SGHVS and CDR2 is FNYEAQ. CDR3 nucleotide sequence: TGTGCCAGCAGCTTAGACAGGGAGACTGAAGCTTTCTTT. Translation: CASSLDRETEAFF.

This chain connects TRBV19 to TRBJ2-1; 7 bases map to TRBD2. This CDR3 is built from 15 residues. Looked up from germline, CDR1 is LNHDA and CDR2 is SQIVND (reference sequence). Trimming cost V 3 bases and J 6 bases; bases outside gene matches: 8. The CDR3 DNA reads as TGTGCCAGTAGTATGGGTAGCGGGTGGCGCAATGAGCAGTTCTTC. Protein sequence: CASSMGSGWRNEQFF.

V gene TRBV7-2 combines with J gene TRBJ2-2; a weak D match, TRBD1 (6 bases). Trimming cost V 3 bases and J 3 bases, with 11 bases left between them. The germline CDR1 and CDR2 sequences are SGHTA and FQGNSA. This CDR3 is 15 amino acids long. The chain's CDR3 is CASSLGTGHTGELFF. DNA for the CDR3: TGTGCCAGCAGCTTGGGTACAGGGCACACCGGGGAGCTGTTTTTT.

This sequence joins TRBV19 and TRBJ1-3; D gene uncertain. The germline V and J ends were trimmed by 4 bases and 4 bases, with 11 bases remaining between them. Germline loops: CDR1 LNHDA, CDR2 SQIVND (reference sequence). The CDR3 contains 14 residues. The CDR3 is CASSSMASGNTIYF. CDR3 sequence (DNA): TGTGCCAGTAGTAGTATGGCCTCGGGAAACACCATATATTTT.

V usage is TRBV9 and J usage is TRBJ2-5; 9 bases fit TRBD1. The germline CDR1 and CDR2 sequences are SGDLS and YYNGEE. This CDR3 has 16 amino acids. V was clipped by 4 bases and J by 0 bases; unmatched bases: 7. CDR3 region: CASSRRDREYQETQYF. The CDR3 DNA reads as TGTGCCAGCAGCCGACGGGACAGGGAGTACCAAGAGACCCAGTACTTC.

V usage is TRBV14 and J usage is TRBJ2-7; D not resolved. V was shortened by 1 base and J by 6 bases, with 10 bases between the two germline ends. The CDR3 is 13 residues long. CDR1 is SGHDN and CDR2 is FVKESK in the germline V gene. The chain's CDR3 is CASSQAKWSEQYF. CDR3 sequence (DNA): TGTGCCAGCAGCCAAGCTAAGTGGTCCGAGCAGTACTTC.

This clone was detected a few times. The chain couples TRBV6-5 to TRBJ1-1, with D uncertain. V shed 2 bases and J shed 2 bases, with 9 bases lying between them. Germline CDR1 MNHEY, CDR2 SVGAGI. The CDR3 length is 14 residues. DNA for the CDR3: TGTGCCAGCAGTTACCAACTGGAAAACACTGAAGCTTTCTTT. Translated: CASSYQLENTEAFF.

The V gene is TRBV28, the J gene TRBJ1-2; 9 bases are a match to TRBD1. Germline V gene sequence: CDR1 MDHEN, CDR2 SYDVKM. This CDR3 region has 14 residues. The junction had 8 bases not matched to a gene; V was cut back by 5 bases and J by 7 bases. CDR3 region: CASSPSQGAIGYTF. The DNA of the CDR3 is TGTGCCAGCAGTCCATCACAGGGGGCGATTGGCTACACCTTC.

The chain recombines TRBV10-3 with TRBJ1-2; 7 bases align to TRBD1. The CDR3 spans 13 residues. CDR1 and CDR2 from the germline V gene are ENHRY and SYGVKD. With 4 bases clipped from V and 7 bases from J, the junction kept 6 bases outside the gene matches. In DNA, the CDR3 is TGTGCCATCAGTGGAGACAGGGTACGTGGCTACACCTTC. This gives the protein CAISGDRVRGYTF.

The rearrangement uses TRBV5-8 and TRBJ1-5, with D perhaps TRBD1 (5 bases). The V gene lost 0 bases and the J gene lost 1 base, with 11 bases spanning the gap. Germline-derived CDR1 and CDR2 are SGHTS and YDEGEE. The CDR3 covers 16 residues. In DNA form, the CDR3 reads TGTGCCAGCAGCTTGGCACAGGCCTACAGCAATCAGCCCCAGCATTTT. Translating it yields CASSLAQAYSNQPQHF.

The V gene is TRBV11-1, the J gene TRBJ2-5; 8 bases match TRBD2. CDR1 is SGHAT, CDR2 FQDESV, per germline (reference sequence). With V trimmed by 4 bases and J by 4 bases, 5 bases remained unmatched. The CDR3 is made up of 14 amino acids. For the CDR3, the DNA is TGTGCCAGCAGCTCGGGACTAGGGTCAGAGACCCAGTACTTC. Its protein is CASSSGLGSETQYF.

DNA of the CDR3: TGTGCCAGCCCTCAGGGTAGCTCCAATGAGCAGTTCTTC. This translates into CASPQGSSNEQFF. The J gene is TRBJ2-1, the V gene TRBV27, with a possible D match to TRBD1 (5 bases). CDR1 MNHEY and CDR2 SMNVEV come from the germline V gene (reference sequence). The ends were cut back, 8 bases at V and 6 bases at J, with 14 bases in the middle. CDR3 length: 13 residues.

The chain couples TRBV11-3 to TRBJ2-2; no clear D. Trimming took off 5 bases at V and 2 bases at J, with 18 bases between the two ends. The CDR3 is 17 residues long. The germline V gene encodes CDR1 SGHNT and CDR2 YENEEA. DNA of the CDR3: TGTGCCAGCAGCGAAACCCACGGACGGGCCAACACCGGGGAGCTGTTTTTT. It specifies CASSETHGRANTGELFF.

This clone was counted only a few times. The chain combines TRBV18 with TRBJ2-7, with TRBD1 as a possible D gene (5 bases). Germline loops: CDR1 KGHSH, CDR2 LQKENI. This CDR3 is 15 amino acids long. V lost 3 bases and J 5 bases, leaving 17 bases between the germline ends. CDR3 bases: TGTGCCAGCTCACCCCATAACCAGGGAAGCAACGAGCAGTACTTC. Translating gives CASSPHNQGSNEQYF.

The chain combines TRBV7-9 with TRBJ2-3, with TRBD1 matching 8 bases. This CDR3 is built from 15 residues. Germline values: CDR1 SEHNR, CDR2 FQNEAQ (reference sequence). Trimming cost V 5 bases and J 4 bases; bases outside gene matches: 8. The CDR3, as DNA: TGTGCCAGCAGCCCAGATACAGGGGGATCAGATACGCAGTATTTT. Translating gives CASSPDTGGSDTQYF.

The chain uses TRBV14 and TRBJ2-7; D is uncertain. Trimming took off 2 bases at V and 9 bases at J, with 14 bases between the two ends. Germline V CDR1 and CDR2: SGHDN, FVKESK. CDR3 length: 13 amino acids. CDR3 DNA sequence: TGTGCCAGCAGCCAACAATCTTACCTGGGGCAGTACTTC. This encodes CASSQQSYLGQYF.

This chain links TRBV28 with TRBJ2-1; D uncertain. Between the trimmed V and J ends, which lost 6 bases and 8 bases, there was a span of 8 bases. Germline values: CDR1 MDHEN, CDR2 SYDVKM. This CDR3 is built from 11 residues. In DNA, the CDR3 is TGTGCCAGCAGGGTAGGGTATGAGCAGTTCTTC. This translates into CASRVGYEQFF.

CDR3 DNA sequence: TGTGCCAGCAGGAGGACCACCCGGGAAGTACGTACGCAGTATTTT. It specifies CASRRTTREVRTQYF. This chain links TRBV6-5 with TRBJ2-3; D may be TRBD2 (5 bases). The CDR3 totals 15 residues. Between the trimmed V and J ends, which lost 6 bases and 8 bases, there was a span of 21 bases. Per germline, CDR1 MNHEY and CDR2 SVGAGI.

The chain couples TRBV29-1 to TRBJ1-5; D possibly corresponds to TRBD1 (6 bases). V was trimmed by 4 bases and J by 6 bases, leaving 10 bases between them. This CDR3 is built from 12 residues. Looked up from germline, CDR1 is SQVTM and CDR2 is ANQGSEA. The DNA of the CDR3 is TGCAGCGTTGCGGGGGCGGGTCAGCCCCAGCATTTT. Translating gives CSVAGAGQPQHF.

This clone was observed at least ten times. The chain joins TRBV6-1 to TRBJ2-2; D gene uncertain. V lost 4 bases to trimming and J lost 4 bases, with 13 bases between them. CDR3 length equals 15 residues. Germline V gene lookup returns CDR1 MNHNS and CDR2 SASEGT. CDR3 DNA sequence: TGTGCCAGCAGTGTAGCCGAGGAAGGCACCGGGGAGCTGTTTTTT. This sequence encodes CASSVAEEGTGELFF.

V gene TRBV4-2 combines with J gene TRBJ1-3; D perhaps matches TRBD1 (6 bases). CDR1 is LGHNA and CDR2 is YNFKEQ in the germline V gene. The CDR3 totals 18 residues. Trimming pared 3 bases from V and 2 bases from J, leaving 20 bases between. In DNA, the CDR3 is TGTGCCAGCAGCCAGGATCCCGGGACATCTCTAGCTGGAAACACCATATATTTT. Translated: CASSQDPGTSLAGNTIYF.

CDR3 sequence: CASSFEAAETQYF. In DNA, the CDR3 is TGTGCCAGCAGCTTCGAGGCAGCGGAGACCCAGTACTTC. This sequence joins TRBV5-4 and TRBJ2-5, with no clear D. The CDR3 contains 13 residues. The V end was cut by 2 bases, the J end by 5 bases, with 10 bases between. Germline V gives CDR1 SGHNT, CDR2 YYREEE (reference sequence).

The V call is TRBV5-8, the J call TRBJ2-1, with TRBD2 identical over 7 bases. Germline V CDR1 and CDR2: SGHTS, YDEGEE. J was trimmed by 4 bases and V by 7 bases; bases with no gene match: 8. The CDR3 loop spans 14 amino acids. CDR3 residues: CASGPRAGYNEQFF. CDR3 DNA sequence: TGTGCCAGCGGCCCGCGAGCGGGGTACAATGAGCAGTTCTTC. Based on the CDR3 plus reference TRBV5-8 and TRBJ2-1, the full variable domain is EAGVTQSPTHLIKTRGQQATLRCSPISGHTSVYWYQQALGLGLQFLLWYDEGEERNRGNFPPRFSGRQFPNYSSELNVNALELEDSALYLCASGPRAGYNEQFFGPGTRLTVL.

The V call is TRBV5-1, the J call TRBJ1-1, with D unclear. Trimming stripped 4 bases from V and 5 bases from J, with 15 bases between. The CDR3 spans 14 residues. Germline lookup yields CDR1 SGHRS and CDR2 YFSETQ. The CDR3 region is CASSPEFGLTEAFF. The CDR3 bases are TGCGCCAGCAGCCCCGAGTTCGGACTGACTGAAGCTTTCTTT.